This T cell receptor (beta chain) was recorded in a study of beta chain features in type 1 diabetes (dated by TCRdb to the late 2010s). Background for the entire study: No differences in mean age, gender distribution, total cell number or subset yield were found between patients and healthy donors. Whereas all 30 or so donors provided naive and central memory subsets, regulatory and stem cell-like memory subsets were isolated from just 8 patients and about 8 healthy donors. In the study, recently diagnosed type 1 diabetes patients and matched healthy donors were compared on the TCRB repertoires of their sorted circulating CD4+ T cell subsets. A total of some 110 million sorted cells were examined across all samples, and a strong correlation was observed between cell number per subset and RNA yield. What the work shows at the level of the full study, not this receptor alone: PCR may preferentially amplify shorter templates, but because patient and control samples were amplified and corrected together, any resulting skew would affect both groups equally. At VDJ recombination sites, patients with type 1 diabetes made fewer insertions and deleted more nucleotides, a pattern implying thymic rearrangement abnormalities. HLA sub-analyses involved small numbers of individuals, so any influence of HLA type on TCRB rearrangement remained unresolved. Naive, central memory and regulatory TCRB repertoires appeared to be more alike among patients than among healthy donors. In all four CD4+ subsets, TCRB CDR3 length was moderately but significantly shorter in type 1 diabetes patients. Sequencing cDNA rather than genomic DNA could over-represent highly expressing activated cells, although activation and CD3 levels did not differ between groups.

The entire amount of isolated RNA was reverse transcribed using the High Capacity cDNA Reverse Transcription Kit, so the sequenced TCRB transcripts were expressed ones. Naive, central memory and regulatory T cell samples underwent deep immunoSEQ sequencing, averaging roughly 3.3 million total reads per sample. Sorted cells were lysed in RLT buffer, and RNA was extracted using DNase-treated RNeasy Micro or Mini kits according to cell number. To prevent cross-contamination, each cell subset was processed individually, whereas patient and healthy donor samples were processed jointly. TCRB sequences were amplified from cDNA with the immunoSEQ multiplex PCR, producing 87-bp fragments spanning the CDR3 region. Sequencing of the amplicons was done on the Illumina HiSeq platform. Concerning the study's data processing: PCR bias was computationally corrected using synthetic template baselines, reads within Hamming distance 2 were collapsed, and singletons that could not be merged were discarded. Reads were aligned to IMGT to assign V, D and J genes, CDR3 length, and insertions or deletions at six rearrangement sites. Within each subset, clonotype counts were normalized to sorted cell number, after which true diversity and Gini coefficients were computed with the tcR R package. The overlap coefficient, calculated on TCRB nucleotide sequences, was used to quantify repertoire sharing. Out-of-frame TCRB sequences from naive cells were analyzed to stand in for the pre-selection repertoire. The immuneACCESS repertoire file appears here via TCRdb, limited to in-frame rearrangements. These files lack a portion of the clones; in checked studies, under half of the deficit traces to unresolved V genes, and the cause of the others is not known. V, J and clone size derive from that table, while D and trimming were established from the DNA sequence. The sample includes about 620,000 clones, with about 14% observed a single time. More than 0.08% of the sample rests with the top ten.

V drops 8 bases and J drops 6 bases, leaving 8 bases in between. Counted from cysteine to phenylalanine, this CDR3 has 11 amino acids. Of the read, only the CDR3 DNA is kept; its 33 bases are in frame from base 1. Reading the germline V gene gives CDR1 KGHSH and CDR2 LQKENI. From each donor, a single peripheral blood sample of 90 to 150 mL on average was drawn into heparinised tubes. Naive, central memory, regulatory and stem cell-like memory CD4+ T cells were sorted on a BD FACSAria II using a panel including CD45RO, CCR7, CD25, CD127, CD95 and CD27. Every sorted population had a purity above 95%. Right away, PBMCs were isolated by Lymphoprep density gradient centrifugation and were stained directly, with no culture step. So that batch effects would be minimized, each experiment stained and sorted samples in pairs, pairing one healthy donor with one patient. This clone was counted only a few times. Its antigen is unknown. One base away there is no much larger clone; base qualities are not given.

Sequencing was performed on naive CD4+ T cells from blood. What the cell subset or site label conveys for this sample: true naive CD4+ T cells. The sequence links TRBV18 to TRBJ2-1; the D region possibly corresponds to TRBD2 (5 bases align). The receptor was isolated from a man aged 18 to 29 in good health. The nucleotides read TGTGCCAGCGGGAGCGGCAATGAGCAGTTCTTC. This sequence encodes CASGSGNEQFF.